This record concerns one T cell receptor beta chain sequence. As yet, its antigen is unknown. 60 Vbeta and 13 Jbeta primers were used in PCR. Produced via immunoSEQ multiplex PCR; TCRdb's table is partial and in-frame only. Of roughly 200,000 clones in the sample, around 83% were seen once. Likely unrecorded immune exposures existed in these nominally healthy donors. Trimming took 1 base from V and 7 from J, leaving 17 bases between them. CDR3 length: 15 residues. From germline, CDR1 is LGHNA and CDR2 YNFKEQ. This sample is part of a study of cytomegalovirus exposure and HLA in healthy donors. Study results and caveats: A later examination showed that TCR association rates differed by HLA locus, with DRB1 most and HLA-C fewest. The study recorded over 150 TCR beta chains that were cytomegalovirus-associated. Productive rates of about 90% or about 30% were seen for most TCR beta V segments in an earlier analysis.

The chain combines TRBV4-2 with TRBJ2-7; D perhaps matches TRBD2 (7 bases). Sequenced input: PBMCs. The receptor's source is a man aged 50 to 59 in good health and CMV-seronegative. The CDR3 DNA sequence: TGTGCCAGCAGCCAAGTCGGGGGGCTAGTGGGAGAGCAGTACTTC. It codes for CASSQVGGLVGEQYF.